This TCR beta chain appears in the sequencing data of a study of cytomegalovirus exposure and HLA in healthy donors (dated by TCRdb to 2016 to 2017). Turning to the overall study: An earlier analysis of approximately 640 of the donors reported about 250 Gb of sequence data and about 100 million unique TCR beta sequences from 150 million to 200 million T cells. An early release covering around 630 HLA-typed donors comprised around 300 gigabases of sequencing data and about 90 million unique TCR sequences. Of the roughly 430 genotyped donors, about 80% fell in the genetic ancestry cluster associated with self-reported Caucasian donors. The study aimed to test whether signatures of past pathogen exposure could be identified by cataloging public T cell receptors. The T cell repertoires of roughly 660 subjects were profiled by immunosequencing and related to cytomegalovirus serostatus. A separate validation cohort of roughly 110 different subjects was used in addition to the 666-subject first cohort. The study combined high-throughput TCR immunosequencing, statistical association of individual TCRs with disease status, and machine learning to predict cytomegalovirus infection status. To study patterns of TCR occurrence, a later analysis re-analyzed previously published TCR beta repertoires from several hundred donors and added high-resolution HLA genotyping. In the later analysis, no new phenotypic data were used to find candidate immune exposures; instead, reliance was placed on TCR beta sequences and their occurrence across donors. An earlier analysis of 500 to 650 of the donors applied high-throughput TCR beta sequencing to assess whether each TCR beta V gene segment acted as functional or pseudogenic. Donor age, sex, ethnicity and CMV serostatus were compiled together with the repertoire data. In a later genetic analysis, genome-wide SNP genotypes for about 60% of the 666 donors were used, and that subset was treated as a discovery cohort. All discovery cohort repertoires had been generated on a single sequencing platform. Class I and class II HLA loci were covered by the typing at four-digit resolution. Typing coverage differed by locus: A, B, C, DRB1 and DQB1 were typed in roughly 620-630 donors, DQA1 in about 560, DPA1 in approximately 600, and DPB1 in 450 to 490. Because of strong linkage in the cohort, five DR-DQ haplotypes were treated as single units for association and clustering. Across roughly 420 genotyped donors of the cohort, an average of roughly 250,000 unique TCR beta nucleotide sequences per donor were sequenced, and roughly 17% of those sequences were non-productive. Summary of the overall study and its limitations: Most TCR sequences were seen in very few donors, while some public TCRs were found in many individuals. For the cohort, immune exposure information was limited to CMV serostatus. In a later analysis, several top co-occurrence clusters were reported to appear linked to parvovirus B19, influenza, CMV and Epstein-Barr virus. According to the authors, the approach could potentially be generalized to other disease states and immunological phenotypes. A later analysis found that TCR association rates varied across HLA loci, with DRB1 alleles showing the most associated TCRs and HLA-C alleles the fewest. Because the 87-base-pair reads could not distinguish some IMGT-functional V segments, including TRBV6-2 and TRBV6-3, those segments were excluded. The cohort was sequenced for TCR beta chains only, and without alpha or paired-chain data the features that could be detected were limited. Broadly in line with IMGT annotations, most TCR beta V segments showed up in productive rearrangements about 87% or about 30% of the time in an earlier analysis of about 500 of the donors. In a later analysis, HLA-associated TCR beta chains showed more clonal expansion and lower generation probabilities than non-associated chains that were equally common. Correlated functional status among segregating V segments might reflect linkage disequilibrium, but an unknown experimental factor could not be ruled out. In the study, roughly 160 TCR beta chains were listed as associated with cytomegalovirus. Because HLA typing was unavailable for some donors at each locus, only the typed subset was used in association tests. In a later analysis, some 17,000 TCR beta sequences were associated with specific HLA alleles at a false discovery rate of 0.05. A further reported finding was that TCR beta sequences accurately predicted the HLA-A and HLA-B alleles for most subjects in the first cohort. In a later genetic analysis, a missense DCLRE1C variant was associated with V-gene and J-gene trimming of TCR beta chains, and the association was replicated in an independent cohort. The presence/absence analyses assumed that sequencing depth was roughly uniform across donors, and that assumption may not be true. When HLA alleles, especially DR and DQ, strongly co-occurred, TCR associations were difficult to assign to individual alleles. The classifier was reported to diagnose cytomegalovirus status with high specificity and sensitivity in both the original cohort and the validation cohort. A later analysis found that most CMV-associated TCR beta chains appeared HLA-restricted, with HLA associations seemingly driven largely by CMV exposure. A later genetic analysis reported fewer N-insertions in productive TCRs among donors in an Asian-associated ancestry cluster than the roughly 650-donor mean. A group of highly shared sequence variants was considered likely to be a technical artifact of the sequencing pipeline. The earlier analysis of fewer than 750 of the donors excluded approximately 17 rarely observed V segments, including chromosome 9 orphons, because counts were too low. A few of the identified cytomegalovirus-associated TCR beta chains were confirmed in vitro to be specific for cytomegalovirus antigens.

The cohort was made up of 666 healthy bone marrow donors. At the time of sampling, every cohort member was nominally healthy, though immune exposures that went unrecorded were likely present. The donor tested CMV seronegative and was one of the 352 seronegative cohort members. Every donor gave a peripheral blood sample, and the peripheral blood mononuclear cells from that sample were used for TCR beta sequencing. Genomic DNA extraction from the blood cell samples was performed with the Qiagen DNeasy Blood Extraction Kit. Regarding this clone: This clone's antigen is unknown. One base away there is no much larger clone; base qualities are not given.

Libraries were prepared through the immunoSEQ multiplex PCR assay. The multiplex PCR relied on a mix of 60 forward primers for TCR Vbeta segments and 13 reverse primers for TCR Jbeta segments. The CDR3 region of rearranged TCR beta genes was amplified from genomic DNA with a multiplex PCR assay. Amplified TCR beta libraries were sequenced as 87-base-pair reads on the Illumina HiSeq System. The original pipeline was this. A later analysis tallied 75 million to 85 million unique TCR beta chains across the 666 repertoires, and approximately 12 million of those chains were shared by two or more donors. Raw reads were error-corrected and collapsed into unique sequences with a nearest-neighbor algorithm that merged closely related sequences to remove PCR and sequencing errors. Alignment of CDR3 sequences to IMGT reference sequences was used to assign V, D and J gene segments. For a sequence to be retained, a match of at least six nucleotides was required to both a V gene segment and a J gene segment. A rearrangement was called productive if the CDR3 had no stop codons and remained in frame with V and J, and every other rearrangement was called non-productive. CDR3 was defined by IMGT convention, running from the second conserved V-encoded cysteine to the conserved J-encoded phenylalanine. The earlier analysis of 587 of the donors excluded sequences that lacked an unambiguous match to a single V gene segment. An earlier analysis of several hundred of the donors called V segments functional above 56.7% productive rearrangements and segregating when the between-donor standard deviation exceeded 5%. A statistical classification framework was built to diagnose cytomegalovirus status from the catalog of TCR beta chain sequences. V and J gene assignment, in a later analysis, came from comparing TCR nucleotide sequences with IMGT/GENE-DB human TR gene sequences. A later analysis assigned CDR3 sequences and most-parsimonious VDJ recombination scenarios with the TCRdist pipeline. In a later analysis, each TCR beta chain was defined by its CDR3 amino acid sequence together with its V-gene family, and reads without a unique V-gene family were excluded. In a later analysis, 450 to 600 highly shared, low-generation-probability nucleotide sequences were removed to address suspected cross-contamination and a sequencing artifact. For each public chain, a later analysis derived a clonal expansion index from normalized ranks of inferred template counts within each repertoire. Generation probabilities in a later analysis came from a VDJ recombination model fitted to out-of-frame rearrangements, and those results were checked against IGoR. In a later analysis, TCR-TCR, TCR-HLA and TCR-CMV co-occurrence was scored with hypergeometric tests, and a repertoire-size bias correction was applied to TCR pairs. In a later analysis, false discovery rates were estimated by permuting HLA or CMV assignments 20 times. In a later analysis, co-occurring TCRs were grouped using DBSCAN, and TCRdist sequence similarity was added for clustering within HLA-allele-positive subsets. Repertoires with fewer than 30,000 or more than 120,000 public chains, plus five repertoires with anomalous nucleotide sharing, were excluded from co-occurrence clustering. Sourced from immuneACCESS, this table was stored by TCRdb with only in-frame sequences that have V and J called. A share of the clones is absent; for the studies checked, an unresolved V gene accounts for under half, and the remainder has no known explanation. The V and J calls and clone size were taken over from that table, and D and trimming were inferred from the DNA. This sample gives approximately 270,000 clones in total; roughly 80% of them show up just once. Jointly, the top ten make up around 0.33% of the sample.

V gives up 3 bases and J gives up 2 bases, and the segment between their germline ends measures 13 bases. From the cysteine up to the phenylalanine, the CDR3 has a length of 15 residues. Only CDR3 DNA remains: 45 bases, in frame from the first base. In the germline V gene, CDR1 corresponds to KGHSH and CDR2 to LQKENI. Sequenced material: PBMCs. The sequence is built from TRBV18 and TRBJ1-2, and possibly TRBD1, on 6 matching bases. The TCR sequence derives from a girl aged 2-10 years in good health and CMV-seronegative. This receptor has the CDR3 CASSPLGQINYGYTF. The sequenced DNA: TGTGCCAGCTCACCTCTAGGACAGATAAACTATGGCTACACCTTC.